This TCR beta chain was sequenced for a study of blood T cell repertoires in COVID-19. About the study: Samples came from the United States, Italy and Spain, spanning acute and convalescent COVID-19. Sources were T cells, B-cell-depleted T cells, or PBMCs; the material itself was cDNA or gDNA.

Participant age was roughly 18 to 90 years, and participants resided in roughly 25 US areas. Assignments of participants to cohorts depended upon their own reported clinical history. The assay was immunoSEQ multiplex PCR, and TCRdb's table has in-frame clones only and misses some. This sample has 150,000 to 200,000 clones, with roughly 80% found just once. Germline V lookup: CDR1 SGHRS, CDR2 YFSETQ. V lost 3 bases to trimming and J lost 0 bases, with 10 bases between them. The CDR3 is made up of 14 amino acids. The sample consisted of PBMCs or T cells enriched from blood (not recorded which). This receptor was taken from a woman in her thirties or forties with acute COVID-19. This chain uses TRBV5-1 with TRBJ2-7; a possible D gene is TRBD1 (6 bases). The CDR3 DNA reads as TGCGCCAGCAGCTGGGGGCTGGGCTCCTACGAGCAGTACTTC. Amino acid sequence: CASSWGLGSYEQYF. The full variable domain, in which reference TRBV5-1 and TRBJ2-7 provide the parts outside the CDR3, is KAGVTQTPRYLIKTRGQQVTLSCSPISGHRSVSWYQQTPGQGLQFLFEYFSETQRNKGNFPGRFSGRQFSNSRSEMNVSTLELGDSALYLCASSWGLGSYEQYFGPGTRLTVT.